The rows below give T cell receptor beta chains drawn from one sample of a study of blood T cell repertoires in COVID-19. Measured with immunoSEQ multiplex PCR; TCRdb has only the in-frame clones, and not every one. The table lists 40,000 or so clones, just under 75% of them singletons. Sequenced sample: peripheral blood. The source is a man aged 65-85 years with COVID-19, enrolled during active disease. CDR3s include the opening cysteine and the closing phenylalanine or tryptophan.

>TRBV4-1|TRBJ2-3
CASSQESSPSTDTQYF
>TRBV10-1|TRBJ2-1
CASSQAAGQFF
>TRBV4-3|TRBJ1-5
CASSPTFDTSNQPQHF
>TRBV6-5|TRBJ2-1
CASTLAGINEQFF
>TRBV5-1|TRBJ2-1
CASKDRAYNEQFF
>TRBV18|TRBJ2-7
CASSPGQGAYEQYF
>TRBV7-2|TRBJ1-5
CASSSGVNSNQPQHF
>TRBV11-2|TRBJ1-1
CASSLVYGYTEAFF
>TRBV7-9|TRBJ1-2
CASSAAEGLYGYTF
>TRBV4-2|TRBJ1-2
CASSQESIGVNYGYTF
>TRBV10-3|TRBJ1-1
CAIGTGGNLEAFF
>TRBV21-1|TRBJ2-6
CASSLPTGRANVLTF
>TRBV28|TRBJ2-3
CASILPGGGPSTPDTQYF
>TRBV5-8|TRBJ1-2
CASSPRVGYTF
>TRBV19|TRBJ1-1
CASNRVHTEAFF
>TRBV14|TRBJ2-4
CASSQDQGGLGGFRNIQYF
>TRBV11-2|TRBJ1-6
CASSFPRDSRSSYNSPLHF
>TRBV5-6|TRBJ1-2
CASSRSMRARDGYTF
>TRBV5-1|TRBJ1-2
CASSPGTGPFYTF
>TRBV12-5|TRBJ2-7
CASGLVRTRTASRYEQYF
>TRBV7-9|TRBJ1-6
CAGRDRGSYNSPLHF
>TRBV3-1/TRBV3-2|TRBJ1-5
CASSQDLGTGNQPQHF
>TRBV4-2|TRBJ1-1
CASSQTKWSTEAFF
>TRBV5-1|TRBJ1-2
CASSLDRDYGYTF
>TRBV9|TRBJ1-2
CASSAGDRGLGVGGYTF
>TRBV19|TRBJ2-1
CASRGQFFNEQFF
>TRBV29-1|TRBJ2-1
CSAARGNDEQFF
>TRBV7-2|TRBJ1-6
CASSLPTAPLHF
>TRBV6-1|TRBJ1-5
CASSEARRGQPQHF
>TRBV2|TRBJ1-3
CASRSQVRDKYGNTIYF
>TRBV6-5|TRBJ1-2
CASSSQFYGYTF
>TRBV5-4|TRBJ1-2
CASSVGGGYGYTF
>TRBV12-3/TRBV12-4|TRBJ2-7
CASSASYGVYF
>TRBV18|TRBJ1-3
CASSPKSSGNTIYF
>TRBV3-1/TRBV3-2|TRBJ2-7
CASSQSSRGEQYF
>TRBV3-1/TRBV3-2|TRBJ2-6
CASSQTSGWFDSGANVLTF
>TRBV4-1|TRBJ2-1
CASSQGEGLDNEQFF
>TRBV30|TRBJ1-3
CAIDRAGNTIYF
>TRBV21-1|TRBJ2-5
CASSKFRESRETQYF
>TRBV20-1|TRBJ1-6
CSASLFRGRGSSYNSPLHF
>TRBV4-1|TRBJ2-3
CASSQEDSFGTDTQYF
>TRBV5-8|TRBJ1-3
CASSPTGGGNTIYF
>TRBV5-1|TRBJ2-7
CASSSPTDAGRYF
>TRBV28|TRBJ2-7
CASSDWSAYEQYF
>TRBV19|TRBJ2-7
CATTTKGAHEQYF
>TRBV5-1|TRBJ1-2
CASSFNGQGDYGYTF
>TRBV10-3|TRBJ2-5
CAISQQAGVGAETQYF
>TRBV5-1|TRBJ2-7
CASSGRGDSADEQYF
>TRBV6-5|TRBJ1-3
CASRKRGSGNTIYF
>TRBV18|TRBJ1-1
CASSPVGSSGTEAFF